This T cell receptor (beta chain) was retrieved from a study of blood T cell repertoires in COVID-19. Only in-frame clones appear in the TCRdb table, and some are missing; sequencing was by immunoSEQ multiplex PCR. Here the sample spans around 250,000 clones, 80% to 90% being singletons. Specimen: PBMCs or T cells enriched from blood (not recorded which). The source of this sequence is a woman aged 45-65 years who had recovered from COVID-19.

The DNA of the CDR3 is TGTGCCAGTGAGTCTGGAGGGACCTTAGCCAAAAACATTCAGTACTTC. It encodes CASESGGTLAKNIQYF. The V and J genes are TRBV28 and TRBJ2-4, with D tentatively TRBD2 (6 bases). Germline loops: CDR1 MDHEN, CDR2 SYDVKM. The CDR3 covers 16 residues. Deletions cut 9 bases from V and 0 bases from J, with 18 bases between.